This T cell receptor beta chain was obtained from a study of control samples from healthy donors and cancer patients. Germline CDR1 reads LNHNV; CDR2 reads YYDKDF (reference sequence). V was cut by 0 bases and J by 7 bases, with 7 bases left in between. The CDR3 is 13 amino acids. TCRdb keeps only in-frame clones here, not all; method: immunoSEQ multiplex PCR. The sample consists of approximately 150,000 clones, 85% to 95% of them appearing once. The clonotype originates from a woman aged 18 to 35 in good health. The source material was blood. The rearrangement uses TRBV15 and TRBJ1-5; D call uncertain. The CDR3 nucleotides are TGTGCCACCAGCAGAGATAAGCGGCAGCCCCAGCATTTT. Translation: CATSRDKRQPQHF.